The present TCR beta chain was sequenced within a study of T cell changes during pregnancy in multiple sclerosis. Produced via immunoSEQ multiplex PCR; TCRdb's table is partial and in-frame only. The data show about 40,000 clones, about 90% seen once. A note on this clone: Other DNA sequences within the sample encode an identical CDR3.

The input for sequencing was peripheral blood, taken in the first trimester of pregnancy. This receptor was identified in a female donor in good health, enrolled as a control in a pregnancy study.

The CDR3: CASIPRQGRVDGYTF. The CDR3 nucleotides read TGTGCCAGCATCCCTAGACAGGGGCGAGTAGATGGCTACACCTTC. V usage is TRBV2 and J usage is TRBJ1-2; 8 positions agree with TRBD1. This CDR3 comprises 15 residues. Germline lookup yields CDR1 SNHLY and CDR2 FYNNEI. With 7 bases clipped from V and 6 bases from J, the junction kept 13 bases outside the gene matches. Full variable domain (missing parts from reference TRBV2 and TRBJ1-2): EPEVTQTPSHQVTQMGQEVILRCVPISNHLYFYWYRQILGQKVEFLVSFYNNEISEKSEIFDDQFSVERPDGSNFTLKIRSTKLEDSAMYFCASIPRQGRVDGYTFGSGTRLTVV.